The sequence of this TCR beta chain was determined in a study of siplizumab effects on memory and regulatory T cells. Clones were sequenced by immunoSEQ multiplex PCR, and TCRdb holds only the in-frame ones, with some missing. The sample includes approximately 100,000 clones, roughly 93% of them seen just once. J was trimmed by 6 bases and V by 7 bases; bases with no gene match: 18. The CDR3 totals 17 residues. The germline CDR1 and CDR2 sequences are LNHDA and SQIVND (reference sequence). The receptor was derived from a human donor in good health. Material: non-Treg CD4+ T cells sorted from blood. The rearrangement links TRBV19 to TRBJ1-2; the match to TRBD1 covers 9 bases. CDR3 residues: CASNKGRWDRDSDGYTF. DNA for the CDR3: TGTGCCAGTAATAAGGGCCGATGGGACAGGGATAGTGATGGCTACACCTTC.